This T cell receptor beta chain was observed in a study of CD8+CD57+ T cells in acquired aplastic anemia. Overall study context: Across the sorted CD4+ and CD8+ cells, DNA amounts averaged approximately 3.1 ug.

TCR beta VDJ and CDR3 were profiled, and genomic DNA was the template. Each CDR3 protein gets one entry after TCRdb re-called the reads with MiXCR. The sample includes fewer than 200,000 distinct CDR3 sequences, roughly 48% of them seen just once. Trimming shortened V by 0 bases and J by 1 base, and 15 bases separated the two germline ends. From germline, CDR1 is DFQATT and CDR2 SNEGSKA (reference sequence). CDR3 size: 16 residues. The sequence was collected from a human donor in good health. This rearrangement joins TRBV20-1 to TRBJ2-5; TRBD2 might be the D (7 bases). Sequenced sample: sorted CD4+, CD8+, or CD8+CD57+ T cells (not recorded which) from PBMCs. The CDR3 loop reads CSARDYRGALQETQYF. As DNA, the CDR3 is TGCAGTGCTAGAGATTACCGGGGGGCCCTCCAAGAGACCCAGTACTTC.